The clone carrying this T cell receptor beta chain qualifies as medium-sized. The antigen remains unidentified. Produced via immunoSEQ multiplex PCR; TCRdb's table is partial and in-frame only. There are about 9,200 clones in the sample; about 59% occur only once, and roughly a fifth lies in the top ten. Noted treatment: 15 Gy SBRT to primary tumor, nephrectomy 4 weeks later. Nephrectomy followed 15 Gy stereotactic body radiation by 4 weeks. These data are taken from a study of radiation and T cells in renal cell carcinoma. Points from the study as a whole: Pretreatment tumor biopsies were lacking, so baseline clonotypes are unknown.

The trim removed 5 bases at V and 4 bases at J, leaving 13 bases unmatched. The CDR3 loop spans 16 amino acids. Germline assignment: CDR1 SGHVS and CDR2 FNYEAQ. The chain is built from TRBV7-6 and TRBJ1-2; 7 bases agree with TRBD1. The sequences come from tumor tissue, collected from a patient whose treatment included radiotherapy and nephrectomy. This receptor was obtained from a man aged 55-75 years with renal cell carcinoma. Here the CDR3 reads CASSGVTQGEGYGYTF. For the CDR3, the DNA is TGTGCCAGCAGCGGAGTTACCCAGGGGGAGGGCTATGGCTACACCTTC. The full variable domain, with the rest looked up from reference TRBV7-6 and TRBJ1-2, is GAGVSQSPRYKVTKRGQDVALRCDPISGHVSLYWYRQALGQGPEFLTYFNYEAQQDKSGLPNDRFSAERPEGSISTLTIQRTEQRDSAMYRCASSGVTQGEGYGYTFGSGTRLTVV.